Shown below are 20 T cell receptor beta chains from a single sample sequenced in a study of blood T cell repertoires in COVID-19. TCRdb's table, derived via immunoSEQ multiplex PCR, lists solely in-frame clones and lacks some. The repertoire holds a few hundred thousand clones, with 65% to 90% as singletons. Source material: peripheral blood. The receptors here all came from a man aged 50-60 years with acute or convalescent COVID-19.

This chain links TRBV9 with TRBJ1-3; the match to TRBD1 covers 8 bases. The CDR3 length is 17 residues. Germline CDR1 and CDR2: SGDLS and YYNGEE. Trimming cost V 0 bases and J 0 bases; bases outside gene matches: 5. In DNA, the CDR3 is TGTGCCAGCAGCGTAGGAGGGGGGACAGGCTCTGGAAACACCATATATTTT. Its translation is CASSVGGGTGSGNTIYF.

V and J are TRBV5-4 and TRBJ2-3, with D perhaps matching TRBD2 (6 bases). The CDR3 runs to 15 residues. Germline-derived CDR1 and CDR2 are SGHNT and YYREEE (reference sequence). V shed 4 bases and J shed 0 bases, with 12 bases lying between them. CDR3 in DNA: TGTGCCAGCAGCCGCCCGGGGGAAAGCACAGATACGCAGTATTTT. Protein sequence: CASSRPGESTDTQYF.

The chain employs TRBV11-2 and TRBJ1-5; D not resolved. CDR1 and CDR2 (germline): SGHAT, FQNNGV. The CDR3 contains 16 residues. V was cut by 0 bases and J by 4 bases, with 13 bases left in between. The CDR3 protein is CASSLDGRHANQPQHF. CDR3 DNA sequence: TGTGCCAGCAGCTTAGATGGAAGACACGCGAATCAGCCCCAGCATTTT.

This sequence joins TRBV11-2 and TRBJ1-1; 7 bases align to TRBD1. Unmatched junction bases numbered 9, after V lost 5 bases and J lost 3 bases. The CDR3 has 15 amino acids. The germline V gene encodes CDR1 SGHAT and CDR2 FQNNGV. The CDR3 coding sequence is TGTGCCAGCAGCGTGACAGGGCCGCAGGACACTGAAGCTTTCTTT. Encoded protein: CASSVTGPQDTEAFF.

The gene calls are TRBV2 and TRBJ2-7; tentatively, D is TRBD1 (6 bases). The germline V gene encodes CDR1 SNHLY and CDR2 FYNNEI. Trimming stripped 0 bases from V and 2 bases from J, with 14 bases between. This CDR3 comprises 16 residues. For the CDR3, the DNA is TGTGCCAGCAGTGAAGCGCTTCGAGGGGGAACCTACGAGCAGTACTTC. Protein product: CASSEALRGGTYEQYF.

This clone was picked up one time. The V and J genes are TRBV7-2 and TRBJ1-2; the match to TRBD1 covers 7 bases. The CDR3 sequence is 15 residues long. CDR1 is SGHTA, CDR2 FQGNSA, per germline. Unmatched junction bases numbered 5, after V lost 2 bases and J lost 2 bases. Written as DNA, the CDR3 is TGTGCCAGCAGCTTACGACAGGGATTCAACTATGGCTACACCTTC. Protein product: CASSLRQGFNYGYTF.

The CDR3 is CASSLYQGGGYTF. CDR3 DNA sequence: TGTGCCAGCAGCTTATACCAGGGTGGGGGCTACACCTTC. V and J are TRBV7-2 and TRBJ1-2, with D tentatively TRBD1 (5 bases). Germline V gives CDR1 SGHTA, CDR2 FQGNSA. The CDR3 extends over 13 amino acids. V lost 2 bases to trimming and J lost 8 bases, with 12 bases between them. Together with reference TRBV7-2 and TRBJ1-2, the CDR3 gives the full variable domain: GAGVSQSPSNKVTEKGKDVELRCDPISGHTALYWYRQSLGQGLEFLIYFQGNSAPDKSGLPSDRFSAERTGGSVSTLTIQRTQQEDSAVYLCASSLYQGGGYTFGSGTRLTVV.

The V gene is TRBV23-1, the J gene TRBJ1-2, with TRBD1 matching over 10 bases. TRBV23-1 falls under the ORF class, with uncertain function. CDR3 length: 16 amino acids. After removal of 8 bases from V and 5 bases from J, the junction contained 14 bases not matched to a gene. DNA of the CDR3: TGCGCCAGCCCCCCCGGGGACAGGGGAGGGTGGTATGGCTACACCTTC. This codes for CASPPGDRGGWYGYTF.

The chain couples TRBV4-2 to TRBJ1-1, with D perhaps TRBD1 (5 bases). In germline, CDR1 is LGHNA, CDR2 YNFKEQ. The CDR3 contains 13 residues. The V end lost 0 bases, the J end lost 11 bases, and 13 bases lay between the germline ends. CDR3 region: CASSQETAQEAFF. In DNA form, the CDR3 reads TGTGCCAGCAGCCAAGAAACCGCACAGGAGGCTTTCTTT.

Comment on this clone: This specimen includes other DNA sequences encoding the same CDR3. J is TRBJ2-7 and V is TRBV18, with TRBD1 identical over 10 bases. Germline CDR1 is KGHSH and CDR2 is LQKENI. J gave up 2 bases and V 5 bases, and 6 bases lay outside the gene matches. The CDR3 totals 15 residues. The chain's CDR3 is CASSSDRGHTYEQYF. CDR3 nucleotides: TGTGCCAGCTCATCTGACAGGGGGCATACCTACGAGCAGTACTTC.

The CDR3 nucleotides read TGTGCCAGCAGCCCAATCGGGACAGGGAGCGTAGTCCACTTT. Translating gives CASSPIGTGSVVHF. This chain uses TRBV5-6 with TRBJ1-6, with 9 bases matching TRBD1. In germline, CDR1 is SGHDT, CDR2 YYEEEE. Trimming removed 4 bases from V and 17 bases from J; junction bases left unmatched: 13. This CDR3 spans 14 amino acids.

In DNA form, the CDR3 reads TGTGCCACCCTCGGGAGGGAAATGACTGAAGCTTTCTTT. Translating it yields CATLGREMTEAFF. V and J are TRBV10-3 and TRBJ1-1; D is unclear. This CDR3 is 13 amino acids long. V shed 10 bases and J shed 5 bases, with 17 bases lying between them. The germline V gene has CDR1 ENHRY and CDR2 SYGVKD.

In this sample, this clone turned up once. The chain has TRBV5-6 and TRBJ1-5; 8 positions match TRBD1. The V gene's germline CDR1 is SGHDT and CDR2 YYEEEE. This CDR3 is built from 15 residues. V trimming: 4 bases; J trimming: 0 bases; junction bases outside the gene matches: 3. The CDR3 coding sequence is TGTGCCAGCAGCCTCAGGGGGCCTAGCAATCAGCCCCAGCATTTT. It specifies CASSLRGPSNQPQHF.

This clone was counted once. The chain combines TRBV5-1 with TRBJ1-3; the match to TRBD1 covers 7 bases. CDR1 and CDR2 (germline): SGHRS, YFSETQ. This CDR3 spans 17 amino acids. Losses at the gene ends were 4 bases for V and 3 bases for J; bases not matched to a gene: 13. CDR3 region: CASSITTGQRIGNTIYF. In DNA form, the CDR3 reads TGCGCCAGCAGCATAACTACGGGACAGAGAATTGGAAACACCATATATTTT. The entire variable domain, with the rest obtained from reference TRBV5-1 and TRBJ1-3, is as follows: KAGVTQTPRYLIKTRGQQVTLSCSPISGHRSVSWYQQTPGQGLQFLFEYFSETQRNKGNFPGRFSGRQFSNSRSEMNVSTLELGDSALYLCASSITTGQRIGNTIYFGEGSWLTVV.

This chain connects TRBV7-3 to TRBJ1-2; TRBD1 aligns across 11 bases. In germline, CDR1 is SGHTA, CDR2 FQGTGA. Trimming at V came to 6 bases and at J to 6 bases, leaving 12 bases not matched to a gene. The CDR3 length is 16 residues. As DNA, the CDR3 is TGTGCCAGCAGGCCGGTTGGGGGACAGGGGGAACATGGCTACACCTTC. As protein: CASRPVGGQGEHGYTF.

The V gene is TRBV20-1, the J gene TRBJ1-5; D is unclear. This CDR3 spans 14 amino acids. The germline gives CDR1 DFQATT, CDR2 SNEGSKA (reference sequence). Between the trimmed V and J ends, which lost 3 bases and 0 bases, there was a span of 9 bases. In DNA form, the CDR3 reads TGCAGTGCTAGTGGGCATATTAGCAATCAGCCCCAGCATTTT. This codes for CSASGHISNQPQHF.

V and J are TRBV6-5 and TRBJ2-6, with 7 bases that match TRBD1. Trimming cost V 6 bases and J 4 bases; bases outside gene matches: 6. The CDR3 has 15 amino acids. The germline CDR1 and CDR2 sequences are MNHEY and SVGAGI. CDR3 in DNA: TGTGCCAGCAGACCGGACAGGCCAGGGGCCAACGTCCTGACTTTC. Translation: CASRPDRPGANVLTF.

The chain is built from TRBV5-6 and TRBJ1-3; D is perhaps TRBD1 (5 bases). Germline V CDR1 and CDR2: SGHDT, YYEEEE. V was shortened by 4 bases and J by 0 bases, with 14 bases between the two germline ends. CDR3 length: 16 amino acids. The CDR3 nucleotides are TGTGCCAGCAGCCCGGGACGGGGGATCTCTGGAAACACCATATATTTT. It is translated as CASSPGRGISGNTIYF.

This rearrangement joins TRBV30 to TRBJ2-7; TRBD1 matches at 7 bases. CDR1 is GTSNPN and CDR2 is SVGIG in the germline V gene (reference sequence). V lost 5 bases to trimming and J lost 2 bases; unmatched junction nucleotides: 3. CDR3 size: 12 residues. The CDR3 coding sequence is TGTGCCTGGGACAGGGATGCCTACGAGCAGTACTTC. As protein: CAWDRDAYEQYF.

The chain has TRBV25-1 and TRBJ2-5; 7 bases fit TRBD2. This CDR3 is built from 16 residues. In germline, CDR1 is MGHDK, CDR2 SYGVNS. The J segment lost 5 bases and the V segment lost 3 bases, leaving 12 bases of the junction unmatched. The CDR3 here is CASSDSGARRGETQYF. The CDR3 coding sequence is TGTGCCAGCAGTGACTCCGGGGCCCGGCGGGGGGAGACCCAGTACTTC.